This entry is about one T cell receptor beta chain. In the source study's methods: Amplification of reference gene primers was used by the study to estimate nucleated cell counts. Generated by immunoSEQ multiplex PCR, the TCRdb table keeps only in-frame clones and is missing some. V and J calls and clone size are those listed in that table; D and trimming were worked out from the DNA. The sample lists over 350,000 clones; around 89% were seen once. This entry belongs to a study of blood T cell repertoires in COVID-19. Looked up from germline, CDR1 is LNHDA and CDR2 is SQIVND (reference sequence). The ends lost 3 bases at V and 6 bases at J; junction bases unmatched: 22. CDR3 length: 20 amino acids. Participants, about 18 to 100 years old, spanned some 23 US areas.

The chain is built from TRBV19 and TRBJ2-2; 7 positions agree with TRBD1. This sequence was found in a woman younger than 30 who had recovered from COVID-19. Sequenced sample: PBMCs or T cells enriched from blood (not recorded which). CDR3 DNA sequence: TGTGCCAGTAGTATCCTCCAGCGAACGTCGCAGACAGGGATCTCCGGGGAGCTGTTTTTT. Amino acids: CASSILQRTSQTGISGELFF.